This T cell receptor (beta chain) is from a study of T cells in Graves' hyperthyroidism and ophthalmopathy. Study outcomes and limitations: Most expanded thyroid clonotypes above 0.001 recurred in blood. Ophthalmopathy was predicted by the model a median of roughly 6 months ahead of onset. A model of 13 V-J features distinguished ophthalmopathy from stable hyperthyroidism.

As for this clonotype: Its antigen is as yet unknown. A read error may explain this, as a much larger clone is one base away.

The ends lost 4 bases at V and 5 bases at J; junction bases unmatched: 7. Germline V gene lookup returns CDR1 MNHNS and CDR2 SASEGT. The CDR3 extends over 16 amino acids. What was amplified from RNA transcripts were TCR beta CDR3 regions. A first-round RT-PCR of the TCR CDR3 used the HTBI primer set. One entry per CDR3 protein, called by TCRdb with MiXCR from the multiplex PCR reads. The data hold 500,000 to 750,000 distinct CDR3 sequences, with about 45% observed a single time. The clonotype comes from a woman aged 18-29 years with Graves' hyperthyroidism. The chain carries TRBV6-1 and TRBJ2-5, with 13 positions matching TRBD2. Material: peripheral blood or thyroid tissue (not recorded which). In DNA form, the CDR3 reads TGTGCCAGCAGTGCCACGACTAGCGGGAGGATTGAGACCCAGTACTTC. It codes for CASSATTSGRIETQYF.